The 29 T cell receptor beta chains presented below share a single source sample, sequenced in a study of cytomegalovirus exposure and HLA in healthy donors (dated by TCRdb to about 2017). The method was the immunoSEQ multiplex PCR assay. TCRdb carries this immuneACCESS record with in-frame sequences only. Its versions omit some clonotypes, under half of them owing to an unresolved V gene in the studies checked, with the rest unexplained. The sample has fewer than 200,000 clones on record, 85% of them singletons. The ten biggest clones cover 15% to 20% of the sample. Input material: PBMCs. Source of these receptors: a man between 18 and 29 years old in good health and CMV-seropositive.

Concerning this clone: Other DNA variants within this sample encode the same CDR3. The J gene is TRBJ1-1, the V gene TRBV5-8; 7 bases line up with TRBD1. The germline V gene has CDR1 SGHTS and CDR2 YDEGEE. Losses at the gene ends were 4 bases for V and 1 base for J; bases not matched to a gene: 1. The CDR3 is 13 residues long. The DNA for the CDR3 is TGTGCCAGCAGCAGGACAGGGAACACTGAAGCTTTCTTT. Protein product: CASSRTGNTEAFF.

The chain combines TRBV6-1 with TRBJ2-5; weak D call: TRBD1 (5 bases). Trimming stripped 7 bases from V and 0 bases from J, with 12 bases between. The germline V gene has CDR1 MNHNS and CDR2 SASEGT. The CDR3 contains 14 residues. CDR3 in amino acids: CASTQTVNQETQYF. CDR3 nucleotide sequence: TGTGCCAGCACTCAGACAGTGAACCAAGAGACCCAGTACTTC.

V is TRBV6-5 and J is TRBJ2-7, with 9 bases fitting TRBD2. The CDR3 contains 14 residues. Trimming removed 0 bases from V and 7 bases from J; junction bases left unmatched: 4. Germline V gives CDR1 MNHEY, CDR2 SVGAGI. CDR3 DNA: TGTGCCAGCAGTTACTCGCGGGGGGGAGGAGAGCAGTACTTC. It codes for CASSYSRGGGEQYF.

The chain links TRBV27 to TRBJ2-5; 10 bases are shared with TRBD1. This CDR3 has 16 residues. The junction had 9 bases not matched to a gene; V was cut back by 1 base and J by 7 bases. Germline V lookup: CDR1 MNHEY, CDR2 SMNVEV (reference sequence). Here the CDR3 reads CASSLLAGTGVTTQYF. DNA for the CDR3: TGTGCCAGCAGTTTATTAGCCGGGACAGGGGTAACGACCCAGTACTTC.

The J gene is TRBJ1-4, the V gene TRBV5-6; 9 bases fit TRBD1. The CDR3 is 15 residues long. In germline, CDR1 is SGHDT, CDR2 YYEEEE. With V trimmed by 3 bases and J by 7 bases, 7 bases remained unmatched. CDR3 nucleotides: TGTGCCAGCAGCTCTCCGGGACAGGGTGGTGAAAAACTGTTTTTT. Encoded protein: CASSSPGQGGEKLFF. The complete variable domain, with remaining parts taken from reference TRBV5-6 and TRBJ1-4, reads DAGVTQSPTHLIKTRGQQVTLRCSPKSGHDTVSWYQQALGQGPQFIFQYYEEEERQRGNFPDRFSGHQFPNYSSELNVNALLLGDSALYLCASSSPGQGGEKLFFGSGTQLSVL.

This chain connects TRBV4-2 to TRBJ2-7; 12 nucleotides align to TRBD2. This CDR3 has 15 amino acids. Germline-derived CDR1 and CDR2 are LGHNA and YNFKEQ. J gave up 5 bases and V 3 bases, and 5 bases lay outside the gene matches. The CDR3 reads CASSQLAGGPNEQYF. Here the CDR3 DNA reads TGTGCCAGCAGCCAGCTAGCGGGGGGGCCCAACGAGCAGTACTTC.

V and J are TRBV30 and TRBJ2-2, with TRBD1 identical over 8 bases. The length of the CDR3 is 14 residues. Germline lookup yields CDR1 GTSNPN and CDR2 SVGIG (reference sequence). J was trimmed by 6 bases and V by 5 bases; bases with no gene match: 8. The CDR3 protein is CAWDRGGYSGELFF. The CDR3, as DNA: TGTGCCTGGGACAGGGGTGGTTATTCCGGGGAGCTGTTTTTT.

V is TRBV4-2 and J is TRBJ2-5, with D possibly being TRBD1 (6 bases). The germline V and J ends were trimmed by 3 bases and 2 bases, with 13 bases remaining between them. CDR1 is LGHNA, CDR2 YNFKEQ, per germline. The CDR3 has 15 residues. Here the CDR3 DNA reads TGTGCCAGCAGCCAGCAGCGCAGGGGACAAGAGACCCAGTACTTC. Amino acids: CASSQQRRGQETQYF.

The gene calls are TRBV30 and TRBJ1-1; D may be TRBD1 (5 bases). Per germline, CDR1 GTSNPN and CDR2 SVGIG (reference sequence). The CDR3 length is 15 residues. V was trimmed by 2 bases and J by 6 bases, leaving 19 bases between them. CDR3 coding DNA: TGTGCCTGGAGTTTGGGGGGACCCCTTGGGGCTGAAGCTTTCTTT. Its protein is CAWSLGGPLGAEAFF.

The chain combines TRBV9 with TRBJ2-5; D perhaps matches TRBD2 (6 bases). Trimming stripped 4 bases from V and 0 bases from J, with 22 bases between. The CDR3 extends over 18 amino acids. In germline, CDR1 is SGDLS, CDR2 YYNGEE. The CDR3 loop reads CASSPRVEEGRYQETQYF. CDR3 sequence (DNA): TGTGCCAGCAGCCCCCGGGTTGAGGAGGGCCGGTACCAAGAGACCCAGTACTTC.

This chain joins TRBV6-5 and TRBJ2-7; 8 bases are a match to TRBD1. Germline values: CDR1 MNHEY, CDR2 SVGAGI. The CDR3 covers 14 residues. After removal of 6 bases from V and 2 bases from J, the junction contained 6 bases not matched to a gene. The CDR3 reads CASSLDRGPYEQYF. Here the CDR3 DNA reads TGTGCCAGCAGCCTCGACAGGGGTCCCTACGAGCAGTACTTC.

CDR3 DNA: TGTGCCAGCAGTGATCAGGGTAGTACCCAAGAGACCCAGTACTTC. Encoded protein: CASSDQGSTQETQYF. The V call is TRBV25-1, the J call TRBJ2-5; maybe TRBD1 (5 bases). This CDR3 has 15 amino acids. V was cut by 3 bases and J by 1 base, with 12 bases left in between. Germline CDR1 is MGHDK and CDR2 is SYGVNS.

The V call is TRBV27, the J call TRBJ2-2; 7 positions agree with TRBD2. CDR1 and CDR2 from the germline V gene are MNHEY and SMNVEV (reference sequence). The CDR3 has 16 residues. With 7 bases clipped from V and 4 bases from J, the junction kept 12 bases outside the gene matches. CDR3 sequence (DNA): TGTGCCAGCACCTCCCCCTCGGGGGGTATCACCGGGGAGCTGTTTTTT. The encoded protein is CASTSPSGGITGELFF.

This clone was observed a few times. The conserved phenylalanine or tryptophan is not found at the CDR3 terminus, so this likely reflects a read error. No DNA is shown, since the ends of the CDR3 on it are uncertain; the CDR3 is the one TCRdb lists. This chain links TRBV2 with TRBJ1-4; TRBD1, the table's D call, lacks a check against the DNA. The CDR3 spans 11 amino acids, including both terminal residues. CDR1 and CDR2 from the germline V gene are SNHLY and FYNNEI. The CDR3 protein is CASTIQGRLCY.

The rearrangement joins TRBV10-1 to TRBJ1-5; 8 bases map to TRBD1. V lost 8 bases and J lost 2; bases outside the gene matches: 5. This CDR3 comprises 14 residues. Germline assignment: CDR1 WNHNN and CDR2 SYGVQD (reference sequence). CDR3 loop: CASGQGNGNQPQHF. Here the CDR3 DNA reads TGCGCCAGCGGACAGGGAAACGGCAATCAGCCCCAGCATTTT.

This clone was observed a single time. The chain links TRBV11-2 to TRBJ1-1, with D unclear. The CDR3 contains 14 residues. Germline V gives CDR1 SGHAT, CDR2 FQNNGV. Deletions cut 1 base from V and 0 bases from J, with 6 bases between. CDR3 nucleotides: TGTGCCAGCAGCTTAGGAGTCTTGAACACTGAAGCTTTCTTT. Protein product: CASSLGVLNTEAFF.

The chain joins TRBV7-9 to TRBJ2-7, with D possibly TRBD2 on 7 matching bases. The CDR3 length is 15 residues. Trimming left V 0 bases short and J 6 bases short, with 15 bases between. CDR1 is SEHNR, CDR2 FQNEAQ, per germline (reference sequence). The CDR3 region has the DNA TGTGCCAGCAGCTTAGCGCGGGTGGGGGGGCTCGAGCAGTACTTC. This sequence encodes CASSLARVGGLEQYF.

V gene TRBV4-1 combines with J gene TRBJ2-5; 12 bases map to TRBD2. J lost 4 bases, V lost 0 bases, and 3 bases had no gene match. This CDR3 comprises 16 residues. In germline, CDR1 is MGHRA, CDR2 YSYEKL. CDR3 region: CASSQEPGLAGETQYF. The CDR3 nucleotides are TGCGCCAGCAGCCAAGAACCGGGACTAGCGGGAGAGACCCAGTACTTC.

There are a few counts of this clone. The chain combines TRBV28 with TRBJ2-7, with a tentative D call TRBD1 (6 bases). V shed 5 bases and J shed 0 bases, with 14 bases lying between them. CDR3 length: 15 amino acids. Per germline, CDR1 MDHEN and CDR2 SYDVKM. Here the CDR3 DNA reads TGTGCCAGCAGTGCCCCGACAGGTTACTCCTACGAGCAGTACTTC. Translation: CASSAPTGYSYEQYF. Full variable domain (remainder filled in from reference TRBV28 and TRBJ2-7): DVKVTQSSRYLVKRTGEKVFLECVQDMDHENMFWYRQDPGLGLRLIYFSYDVKMKEKGDIPEGYSVSREKKERFSLILESASTNQTSMYLCASSAPTGYSYEQYFGPGTRLTVT.

The table lists this clone with a few counts. This chain links TRBV30 with TRBJ1-5; D not resolved. V was trimmed by 0 bases and J by 5 bases, leaving 5 bases between them. Germline V gene lookup returns CDR1 GTSNPN and CDR2 SVGIG (reference sequence). The length of the CDR3 is 12 residues. The CDR3 DNA is TGTGCCTGGAGTGTCGGTTATCAGCCCCAGCATTTT. It codes for CAWSVGYQPQHF.

For this clone: The junction departs from the called germline gene at one end, perhaps through a read error. The chain couples TRBV7-7 to TRBJ2-2; D unresolved. The CDR3 contains 16 residues. Germline CDR1 SSHAT, CDR2 FNYEAQ (reference sequence). The chain's CDR3 is CASSQHDTLHTGELFF. CDR3 bases: TGTGCTAGCAGCCAGCATGACACCTTACACACCGGGGAGCTGTTTTTT.

The chain is built from TRBV6-1 and TRBJ1-1, with D uncertain. Trimming cost V 6 bases and J 2 bases, with 7 bases left between them. This CDR3 is 12 amino acids long. Germline CDR1 and CDR2: MNHNS and SASEGT. The CDR3 region has the DNA TGTGCCAGCAGGGCCGCTAACACTGAAGCTTTCTTT. Its protein is CASRAANTEAFF.

V is TRBV7-8 and J is TRBJ2-7, with 8 bases that match TRBD1. The V segment lost 1 base and the J segment 3 bases; nucleotides outside the gene matches: 2. Germline lookup yields CDR1 SGHVS and CDR2 FQNEAQ. This CDR3 spans 14 amino acids. The CDR3 spells CASSLVDRGYEQYF. DNA of the CDR3: TGTGCCAGCAGCTTAGTCGACAGGGGCTACGAGCAGTACTTC.

To note about this clone: The same CDR3 also results from other DNA sequences found in this sample. The CDR3 region is CASSGGGTDTQYF. CDR3 nucleotides: TGTGCCAGCTCGGGAGGGGGCACAGATACGCAGTATTTT. The chain carries TRBV9 and TRBJ2-3, with 8 nucleotides matching TRBD2. The CDR3 consists of 13 residues. With 7 bases clipped from V and 1 base from J, the junction kept 2 bases outside the gene matches. Germline lookup yields CDR1 SGDLS and CDR2 YYNGEE.

This sequence joins TRBV11-2 and TRBJ2-7, with TRBD2 matching over 11 bases. Germline CDR1 and CDR2: SGHAT and FQNNGV. The length of the CDR3 is 15 residues. J lost 2 bases, V lost 3 bases, and 3 bases had no gene match. CDR3 loop: CASSLGTSGAYEQYF. CDR3 sequence (DNA): TGTGCCAGCAGCTTGGGGACTAGCGGCGCCTACGAGCAGTACTTC.

The chain has TRBV30 and TRBJ1-5; possible D gene TRBD1, 5 bases. The germline gives CDR1 GTSNPN, CDR2 SVGIG (reference sequence). Trimming shortened V by 1 base and J by 4 bases, and 14 bases separated the two germline ends. CDR3 length: 15 amino acids. CDR3 DNA sequence: TGTGCCTGGAGTGCCGCACCGGGGGAGAATCAGCCCCAGCATTTT. Its translation: CAWSAAPGENQPQHF.

The genes are TRBV5-1 and TRBJ2-4, with a weak D call TRBD1 (5 bases). The CDR3 has 13 amino acids. CDR1 is SGHRS and CDR2 is YFSETQ in the germline V gene. Trimming left V 0 bases short and J 8 bases short, with 9 bases between. The CDR3 sequence is CASSLDRSDIQYF. The CDR3 DNA follows: TGCGCCAGCAGCTTGGACAGGAGCGACATTCAGTACTTC.

The chain is built from TRBV5-5 and TRBJ1-6; 7 positions match TRBD1. The CDR3 loop spans 15 amino acids. V shed 0 bases and J 7 bases; nucleotides not matched to a gene: 4. Germline V gives CDR1 SGHKS, CDR2 YYEKEE (reference sequence). This chain's CDR3 is CASSLVGQINSPLHF. The CDR3 region has the DNA TGTGCCAGCAGCTTGGTGGGACAGATCAATTCACCCCTCCACTTT.

This chain connects TRBV9 to TRBJ2-1, with D perhaps matching TRBD2 (6 bases). Per the germline V gene, CDR1 is SGDLS and CDR2 is YYNGEE. The CDR3 runs to 14 residues. Trimming removed 0 bases from V and 7 bases from J, with 11 bases in between. The CDR3 loop is CASSVGAGRNEQFF. In nucleotides, the CDR3 is TGTGCCAGCAGCGTAGGAGCAGGGAGGAATGAGCAGTTCTTC.